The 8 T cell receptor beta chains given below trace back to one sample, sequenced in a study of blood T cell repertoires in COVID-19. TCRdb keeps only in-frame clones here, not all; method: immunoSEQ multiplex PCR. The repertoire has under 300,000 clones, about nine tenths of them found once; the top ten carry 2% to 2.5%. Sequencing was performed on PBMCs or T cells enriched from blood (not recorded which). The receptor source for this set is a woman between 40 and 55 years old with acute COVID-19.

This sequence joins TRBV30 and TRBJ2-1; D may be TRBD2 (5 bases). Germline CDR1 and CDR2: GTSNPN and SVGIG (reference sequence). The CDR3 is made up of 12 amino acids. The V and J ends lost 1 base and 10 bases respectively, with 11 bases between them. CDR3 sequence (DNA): TGTGCCTGGAGTGCCTTCCGGGAAGAGCAGTTCTTC. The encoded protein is CAWSAFREEQFF.

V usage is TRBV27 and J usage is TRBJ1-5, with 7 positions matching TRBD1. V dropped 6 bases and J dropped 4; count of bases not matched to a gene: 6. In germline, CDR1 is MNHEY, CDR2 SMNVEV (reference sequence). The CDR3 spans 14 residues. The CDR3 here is CASRETGSNQPQHF. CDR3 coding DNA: TGTGCCAGCAGAGAGACAGGGAGTAATCAGCCCCAGCATTTT.

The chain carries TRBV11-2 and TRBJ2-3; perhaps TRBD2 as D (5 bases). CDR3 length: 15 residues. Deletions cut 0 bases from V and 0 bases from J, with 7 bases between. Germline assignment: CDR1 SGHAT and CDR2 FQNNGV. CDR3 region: CASSLDRTSTDTQYF. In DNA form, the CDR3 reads TGTGCCAGCAGCTTAGACAGGACTAGCACAGATACGCAGTATTTT.

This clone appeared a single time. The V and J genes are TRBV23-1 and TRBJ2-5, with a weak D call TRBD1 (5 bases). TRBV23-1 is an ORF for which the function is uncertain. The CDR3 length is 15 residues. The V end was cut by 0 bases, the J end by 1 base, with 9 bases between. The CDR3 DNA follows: TGCGCCAGCAGTCAATCGAGTCAGGGCCAAGAGACCCAGTACTTC. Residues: CASSQSSQGQETQYF.

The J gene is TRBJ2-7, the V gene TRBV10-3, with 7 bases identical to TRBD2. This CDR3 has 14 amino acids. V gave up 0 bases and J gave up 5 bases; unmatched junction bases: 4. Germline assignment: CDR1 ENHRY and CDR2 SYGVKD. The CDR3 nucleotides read TGTGCCATCAGTGAGTCCGGGACTAAGCACGAGCAGTACTTC. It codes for CAISESGTKHEQYF.

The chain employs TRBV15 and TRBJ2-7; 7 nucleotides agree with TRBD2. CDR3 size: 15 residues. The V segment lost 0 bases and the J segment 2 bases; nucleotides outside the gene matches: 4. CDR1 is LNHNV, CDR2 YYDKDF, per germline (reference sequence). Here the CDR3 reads CATSRDGGDAYEQYF. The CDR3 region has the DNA TGTGCCACCAGCAGAGATGGGGGGGACGCCTACGAGCAGTACTTC.

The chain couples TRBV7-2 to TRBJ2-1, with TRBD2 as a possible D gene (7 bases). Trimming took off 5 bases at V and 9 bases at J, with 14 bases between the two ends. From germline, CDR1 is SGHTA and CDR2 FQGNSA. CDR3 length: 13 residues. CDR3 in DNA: TGTGCCAGCAGCGGGAGGGGGGGGCGTGAGCAGTTCTTC. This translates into CASSGRGGREQFF.

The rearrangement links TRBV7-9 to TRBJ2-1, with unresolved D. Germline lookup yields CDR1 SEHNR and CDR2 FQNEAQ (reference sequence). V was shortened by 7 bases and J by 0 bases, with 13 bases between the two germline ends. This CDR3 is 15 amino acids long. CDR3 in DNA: TGTGCCAGCACCCCAAAGCGAAGCTCCTACAATGAGCAGTTCTTC. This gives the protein CASTPKRSSYNEQFF.